This T cell receptor beta chain was sequenced during a study of cytomegalovirus exposure and HLA in healthy donors. Turning to the study itself: Falling in the Caucasian-associated ancestry cluster were about four fifths of approximately 410 genotyped donors.

Each of the donors was a healthy bone marrow donor. The sample holds a few counts of this clone. Its antigen is still unknown. Primers included in the PCR were 60 Vbeta and 13 Jbeta primers. Here immunoSEQ multiplex PCR was the method, and the copy in TCRdb shows in-frame clones only, minus some. The table has about 130,000 clones, 82% seen once; the top ten hold around 11%. Germline loops: CDR1 SGHDN, CDR2 FVKESK. The V and J ends lost 7 bases and 8 bases respectively, with 17 bases between them. The CDR3 loop spans 13 amino acids. Whole-study results and caveats: What a later analysis reportedly showed was that an Asian-associated ancestry cluster had fewer N-insertions than the roughly 700-donor mean. Reports indicate that TCR beta sequences accurately predicted the HLA-A and HLA-B alleles of most subjects.

Sequenced sample: PBMCs. This receptor was obtained from a male donor in good health and CMV-seropositive. The chain recombines TRBV14 with TRBJ1-1; D is unresolved. The CDR3: CASNSGGPHEAFF. In nucleotides, the CDR3 is TGTGCCAGCAATTCGGGAGGTCCGCACGAAGCTTTCTTT. The entire variable domain, with the rest obtained from reference TRBV14 and TRBJ1-1, is as follows: EAGVTQFPSHSVIEKGQTVTLRCDPISGHDNLYWYRRVMGKEIKFLLHFVKESKQDESGMPNNRFLAERTGGTYSTLKVQPAELEDSGVYFCASNSGGPHEAFFGQGTRLTVV.